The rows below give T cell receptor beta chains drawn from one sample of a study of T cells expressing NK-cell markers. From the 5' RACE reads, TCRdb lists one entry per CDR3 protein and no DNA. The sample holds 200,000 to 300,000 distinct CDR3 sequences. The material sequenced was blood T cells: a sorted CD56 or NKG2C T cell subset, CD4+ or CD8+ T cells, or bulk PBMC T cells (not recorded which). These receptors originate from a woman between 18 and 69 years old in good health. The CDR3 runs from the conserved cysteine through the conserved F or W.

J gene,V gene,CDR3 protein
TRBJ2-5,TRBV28,CASSLASGNQETQYF
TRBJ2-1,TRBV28,CASRYSGRVGEQFF
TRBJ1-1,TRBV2,CASRIQGITEAFF
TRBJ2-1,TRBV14,CASSQDLGIIYNEQFF
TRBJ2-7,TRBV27,CASSFPGQEAYEQYF
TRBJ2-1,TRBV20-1,CSATQYNEQFF
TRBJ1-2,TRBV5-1,CASSLGVKVDYGYTF
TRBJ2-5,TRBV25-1,CASSELAGARETQYF
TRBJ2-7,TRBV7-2,CASSSAGWSSYEQYF
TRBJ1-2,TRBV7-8,CASRLLPGNNYGYTF
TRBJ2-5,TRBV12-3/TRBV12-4,CASSFKAGETQYF
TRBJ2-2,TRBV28,CASDRGNTGELFF
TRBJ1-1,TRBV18,CASSPRDTEAFF
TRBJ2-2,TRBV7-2,CASSLPRTRGTGELFF
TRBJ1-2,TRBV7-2,CASSFWGPPSGGYTF
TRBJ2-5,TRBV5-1,CASSQTGTSLRETQYF
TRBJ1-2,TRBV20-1,CSARGQGSRGYGYTF
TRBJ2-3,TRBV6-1,CASSEQGRSTDTQYF
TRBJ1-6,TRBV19,CASSIELLGGSPLHF
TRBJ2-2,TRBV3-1,CASRLDRGRTGELFF
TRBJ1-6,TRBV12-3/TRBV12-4,CASSRQGAKSPLHF
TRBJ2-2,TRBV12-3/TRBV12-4,CASSLAGVRTGELFF
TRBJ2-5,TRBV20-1,CSARVGAGQETQYF
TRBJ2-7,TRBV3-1,CASSQLAGSAAEQYF
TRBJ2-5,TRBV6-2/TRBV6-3,CASSRAGTQYF
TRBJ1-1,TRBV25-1,CASSESGQMGTEAFF
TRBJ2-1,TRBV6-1,CASRHDSTASYNEQFF
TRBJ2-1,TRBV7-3,CASSSFPGQGWNEQFF
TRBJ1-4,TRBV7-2,CASSSNRGSGEKLFF